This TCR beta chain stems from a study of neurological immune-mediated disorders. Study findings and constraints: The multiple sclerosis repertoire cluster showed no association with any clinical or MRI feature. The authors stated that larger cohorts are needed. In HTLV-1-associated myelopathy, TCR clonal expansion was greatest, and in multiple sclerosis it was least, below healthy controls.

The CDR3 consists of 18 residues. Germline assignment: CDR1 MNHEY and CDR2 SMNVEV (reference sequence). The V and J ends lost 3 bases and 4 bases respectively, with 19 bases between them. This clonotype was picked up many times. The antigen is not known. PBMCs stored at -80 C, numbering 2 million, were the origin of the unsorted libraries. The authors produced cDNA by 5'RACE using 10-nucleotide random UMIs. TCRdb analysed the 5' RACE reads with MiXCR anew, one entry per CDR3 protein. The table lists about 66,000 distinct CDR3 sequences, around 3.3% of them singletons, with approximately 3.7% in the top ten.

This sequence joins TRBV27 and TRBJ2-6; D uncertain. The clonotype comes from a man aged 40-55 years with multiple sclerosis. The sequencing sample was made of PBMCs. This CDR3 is CASSFGRALSSGANVLTF. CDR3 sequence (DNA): TGTGCCAGCAGTTTTGGAAGGGCCCTGAGTTCGGGGGCCAACGTCCTGACTTTC.